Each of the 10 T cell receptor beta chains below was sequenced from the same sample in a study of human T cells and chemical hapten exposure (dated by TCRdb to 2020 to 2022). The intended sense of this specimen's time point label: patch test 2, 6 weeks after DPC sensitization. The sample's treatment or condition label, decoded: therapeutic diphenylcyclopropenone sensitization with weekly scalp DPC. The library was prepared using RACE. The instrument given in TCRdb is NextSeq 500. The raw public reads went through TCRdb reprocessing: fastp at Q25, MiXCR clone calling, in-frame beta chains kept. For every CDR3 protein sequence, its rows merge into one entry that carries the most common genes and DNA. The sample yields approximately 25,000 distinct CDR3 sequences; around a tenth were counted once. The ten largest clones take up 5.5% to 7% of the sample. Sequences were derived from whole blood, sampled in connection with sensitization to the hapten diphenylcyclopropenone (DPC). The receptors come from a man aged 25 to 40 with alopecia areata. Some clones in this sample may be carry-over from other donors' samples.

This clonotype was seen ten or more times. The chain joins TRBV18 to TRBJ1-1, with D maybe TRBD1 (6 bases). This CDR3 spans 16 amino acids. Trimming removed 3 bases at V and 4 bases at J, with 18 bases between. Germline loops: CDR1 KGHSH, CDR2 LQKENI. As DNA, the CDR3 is TGTGCCAGCTCACCGATCTCAACAGGGAAGGGCACTGAAGCTTTCTTT. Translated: CASSPISTGKGTEAFF.

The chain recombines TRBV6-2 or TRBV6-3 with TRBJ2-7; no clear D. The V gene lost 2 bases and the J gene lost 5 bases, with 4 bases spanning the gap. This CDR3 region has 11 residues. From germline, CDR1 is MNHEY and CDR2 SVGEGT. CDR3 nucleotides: TGTGCCAGCAGTTACGGTCACGAGCAGTACTTC. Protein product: CASSYGHEQYF.

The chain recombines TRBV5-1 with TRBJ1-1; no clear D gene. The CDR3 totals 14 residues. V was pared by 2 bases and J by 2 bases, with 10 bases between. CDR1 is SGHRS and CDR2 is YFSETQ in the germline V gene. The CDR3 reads CASSFGTDNTEAFF. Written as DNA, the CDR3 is TGCGCCAGCAGCTTTGGTACGGACAACACTGAAGCTTTCTTT. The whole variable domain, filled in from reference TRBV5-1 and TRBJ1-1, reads KAGVTQTPRYLIKTRGQQVTLSCSPISGHRSVSWYQQTPGQGLQFLFEYFSETQRNKGNFPGRFSGRQFSNSRSEMNVSTLELGDSALYLCASSFGTDNTEAFFGQGTRLTVV.

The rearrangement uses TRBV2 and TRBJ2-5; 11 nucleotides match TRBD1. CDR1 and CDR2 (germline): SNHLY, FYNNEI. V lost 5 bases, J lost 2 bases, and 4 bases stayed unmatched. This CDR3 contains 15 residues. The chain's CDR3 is CASSMGQGGQETQYF. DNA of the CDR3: TGTGCCAGCAGTATGGGACAGGGGGGTCAAGAGACCCAGTACTTC.

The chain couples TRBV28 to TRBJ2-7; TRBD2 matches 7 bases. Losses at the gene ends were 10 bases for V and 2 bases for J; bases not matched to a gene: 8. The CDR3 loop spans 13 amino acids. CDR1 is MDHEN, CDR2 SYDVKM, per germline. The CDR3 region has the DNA TGTGCCACCCAAGGGAGGGGAGCCTACGAGCAGTACTTC. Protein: CATQGRGAYEQYF.

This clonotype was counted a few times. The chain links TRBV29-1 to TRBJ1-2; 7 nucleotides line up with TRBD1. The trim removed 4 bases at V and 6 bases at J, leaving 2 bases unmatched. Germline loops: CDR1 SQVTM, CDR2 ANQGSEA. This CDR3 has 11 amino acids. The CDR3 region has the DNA TGCAGCGTTGCACAGGGGAATGGCTACACCTTC. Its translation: CSVAQGNGYTF.

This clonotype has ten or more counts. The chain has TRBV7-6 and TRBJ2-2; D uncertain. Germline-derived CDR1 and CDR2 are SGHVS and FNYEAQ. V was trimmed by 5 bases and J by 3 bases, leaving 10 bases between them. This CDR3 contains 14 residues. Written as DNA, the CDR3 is TGTGCCAGCAGCGCCCGACCAGACACCGGGGAGCTGTTTTTT. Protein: CASSARPDTGELFF. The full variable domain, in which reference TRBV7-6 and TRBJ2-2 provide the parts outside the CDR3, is GAGVSQSPRYKVTKRGQDVALRCDPISGHVSLYWYRQALGQGPEFLTYFNYEAQQDKSGLPNDRFSAERPEGSISTLTIQRTEQRDSAMYRCASSARPDTGELFFGEGSRLTVL.

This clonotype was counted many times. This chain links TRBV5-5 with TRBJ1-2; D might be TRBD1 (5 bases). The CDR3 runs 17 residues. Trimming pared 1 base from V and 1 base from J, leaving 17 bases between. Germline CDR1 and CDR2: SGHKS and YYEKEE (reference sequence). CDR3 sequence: CASSLRSRTWFNYGYTF. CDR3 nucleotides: TGTGCCAGCAGCTTGAGGTCCAGGACATGGTTTAACTATGGCTACACCTTC.

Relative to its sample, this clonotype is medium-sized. CDR3: CASSLGLGESTDTQYF. The CDR3 DNA is TGTGCCAGCAGCTTAGGCTTAGGGGAGTCCACAGATACGCAGTATTTT. The chain links TRBV7-9 to TRBJ2-3; either TRBD1 or TRBD2 may supply D (5 bases each). Germline V gives CDR1 SEHNR, CDR2 FQNEAQ (reference sequence). Trimming shortened V by 1 base and J by 2 bases, and 13 bases separated the two germline ends. The CDR3 contains 16 residues.

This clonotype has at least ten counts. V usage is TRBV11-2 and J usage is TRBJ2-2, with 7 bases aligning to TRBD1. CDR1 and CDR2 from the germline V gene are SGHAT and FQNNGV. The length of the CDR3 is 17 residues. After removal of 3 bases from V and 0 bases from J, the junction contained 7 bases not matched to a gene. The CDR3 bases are TGTGCCAGCAGCTTGAGACAGGGATCTGCGAACACCGGGGAGCTGTTTTTT. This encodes CASSLRQGSANTGELFF.